These T cell receptor beta chains were read from a single sample in a study of shared clonotypes between healthy human individuals. Generated by immunoSEQ multiplex PCR, the TCRdb table keeps only in-frame clones and is missing some. This sample has about 1 million clones, with roughly 80% found just once. Sequencing input: memory CD4+ T cells sorted from blood. These receptors all stem from a young man in good health. CDR3s include the opening cysteine and the closing phenylalanine or tryptophan. The D gene is left open where the match is weak. Expanded clones are given a class, and other clones once, few, many or no size at all.

cdr3_length,j_call,clone_size,v_call,d_call,cdr3_nt,cdr3_aa
12,TRBJ1-2,NA,TRBV30,NA,TGTGCCTGGAGTGTCGGGACGTCTGGCTACACCTTC,CAWSVGTSGYTF
13,TRBJ1-1,NA,TRBV2,NA,TGTGCCAGCAGTCCACGACGGGGCACTGAAGCTTTCTTT,CASSPRRGTEAFF
15,TRBJ2-4,NA,TRBV10-3,NA,TGTGCCATCAGTGAGTCAGGTACAGCCAAAAACATTCAGTACTTC,CAISESGTAKNIQYF
13,TRBJ2-7,few,TRBV6-1,TRBD1,TGTGCCAGCAGTACAGACAGGGGTTACGAGCAGTACTTC,CASSTDRGYEQYF
13,TRBJ2-3,NA,TRBV2,NA,TGTGCCAGCAGTGAAATTAACTCAGATACGCAGTATTTT,CASSEINSDTQYF
9,TRBJ1-2,once,TRBV19,NA,TGTGCCAGTAGTAGAGGCTACACCTTC,CASSRGYTF
15,TRBJ1-6,NA,TRBV28,NA,TGTGCCAGCAGTCTTGCTTCGGGGGGCGTTTCACCCCTCCACTTT,CASSLASGGVSPLHF
14,TRBJ2-3,NA,TRBV5-1,NA,TGCGCCAGCAGTTCCTCATGGGACACAGATACGCAGTATTTT,CASSSSWDTDTQYF
14,TRBJ2-3,few,TRBV10-3,NA,TGTGCCATCACGGGGGCGAAGGGGACAGATACGCAGTATTTT,CAITGAKGTDTQYF
13,TRBJ1-2,many,TRBV30,NA,TGTGCCTGGAGTGTGAAGGGGCCCTATGGCTACACCTTC,CAWSVKGPYGYTF
17,TRBJ2-2,NA,TRBV7-2,NA,TGTGCCAGCAGCTTAGAACTGGCAGGGGCGAACACCGGGGAGCTGTTTTTT,CASSLELAGANTGELFF
14,TRBJ2-5,NA,TRBV19,NA,TGTGCCAGTAGTATATCAGGGGCGCTCGAGACCCAGTACTTC,CASSISGALETQYF
13,TRBJ1-2,few,TRBV5-4,NA,TGTGCCAGCAGCTTGGTGTCAGGCTATGGCTACACCTTC,CASSLVSGYGYTF
13,TRBJ1-4,few,TRBV6-1,TRBD1,TGTGCCAGCCACAGGGGCCTTAATGAAAAACTGTTTTTT,CASHRGLNEKLFF
17,TRBJ2-6,NA,TRBV7-2,TRBD1,TGTGCCAGCAGCGCCGGGACAGGGGTCTCTGGGGCCAACGTCCTGACTTTC,CASSAGTGVSGANVLTF
19,TRBJ2-6,NA,TRBV2,TRBD2,TGTGCCAGCAGTGGAGGGACTAGCGGGTACCTCTCTGGGGCCAACGTCCTGACTTTC,CASSGGTSGYLSGANVLTF
16,TRBJ2-5,NA,TRBV9,NA,TGTGCCAGCAGCCCGTATAGAGGGGGTTCCCAAGAGACCCAGTACTTC,CASSPYRGGSQETQYF
14,TRBJ2-7,NA,TRBV19,NA,TGTGCCAGTAAGGGCGGAGGGGCGAATGACGAGCAGTACTTC,CASKGGGANDEQYF
14,TRBJ1-1,NA,TRBV19,NA,TGTGCCAGTAGTATAGATCAGGGAGGGACTGAAGCTTTCTTT,CASSIDQGGTEAFF
13,TRBJ2-4,NA,TRBV6-1,NA,TGTGCCAGCAGTGCGGACACACCAAACATTCAGTACTTC,CASSADTPNIQYF
15,TRBJ2-7,NA,TRBV28,NA,TGTGCCAGCACCATGGGGGGGGCCCGCTCCTACGAGCAGTACTTC,CASTMGGARSYEQYF
12,TRBJ2-7,NA,TRBV6-7,TRBD2,TGTGCCAGCAGTGGGGGGGGCTACGAGCAGTACTTC,CASSGGGYEQYF